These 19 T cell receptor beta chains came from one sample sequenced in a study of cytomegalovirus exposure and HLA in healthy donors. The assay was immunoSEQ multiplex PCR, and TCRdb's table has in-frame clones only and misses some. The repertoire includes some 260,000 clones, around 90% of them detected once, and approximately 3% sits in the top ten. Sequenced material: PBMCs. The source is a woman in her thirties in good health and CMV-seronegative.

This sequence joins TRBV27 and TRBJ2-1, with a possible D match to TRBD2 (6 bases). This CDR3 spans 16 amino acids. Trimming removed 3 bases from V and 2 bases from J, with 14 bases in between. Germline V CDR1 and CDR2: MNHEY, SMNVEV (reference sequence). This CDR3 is CASSFLSGKTYNEQFF. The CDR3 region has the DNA TGTGCCAGCAGTTTTCTTAGCGGCAAGACCTACAATGAGCAGTTCTTC.

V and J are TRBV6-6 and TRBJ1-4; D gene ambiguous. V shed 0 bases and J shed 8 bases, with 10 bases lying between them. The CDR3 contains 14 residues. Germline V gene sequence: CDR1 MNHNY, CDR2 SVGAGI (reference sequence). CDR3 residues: CASSYSSEAEKLFF. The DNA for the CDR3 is TGTGCCAGCAGTTACTCGAGTGAGGCCGAAAAACTGTTTTTT.

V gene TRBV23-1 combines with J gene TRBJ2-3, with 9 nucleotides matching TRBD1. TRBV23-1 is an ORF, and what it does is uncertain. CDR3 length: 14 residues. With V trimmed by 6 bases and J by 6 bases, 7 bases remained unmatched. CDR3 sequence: CASRGQGTSDTQYF. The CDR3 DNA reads TGCGCCAGCAGGGGACAGGGAACATCTGATACGCAGTATTTT.

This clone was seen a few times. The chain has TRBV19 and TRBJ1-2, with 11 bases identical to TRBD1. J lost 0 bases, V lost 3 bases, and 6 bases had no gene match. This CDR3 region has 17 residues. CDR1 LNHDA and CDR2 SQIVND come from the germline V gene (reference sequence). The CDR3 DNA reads TGTGCCAGTAGTATGGGGACAGGGGGGACTTCTAACTATGGCTACACCTTC. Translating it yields CASSMGTGGTSNYGYTF. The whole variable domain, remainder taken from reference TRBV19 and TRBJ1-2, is DGGITQSPKYLFRKEGQNVTLSCEQNLNHDAMYWYRQDPGQGLRLIYYSQIVNDFQKGDIAEGYSVSREKKESFPLTVTSAQKNPTAFYLCASSMGTGGTSNYGYTFGSGTRLTVV.

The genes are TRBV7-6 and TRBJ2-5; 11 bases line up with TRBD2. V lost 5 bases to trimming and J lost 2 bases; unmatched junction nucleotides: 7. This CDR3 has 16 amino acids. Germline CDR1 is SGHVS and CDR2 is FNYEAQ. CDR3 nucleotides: TGTGCCAGCAGCGCCCGACTAGCGGGGTTACAAGAGACCCAGTACTTC. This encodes CASSARLAGLQETQYF.

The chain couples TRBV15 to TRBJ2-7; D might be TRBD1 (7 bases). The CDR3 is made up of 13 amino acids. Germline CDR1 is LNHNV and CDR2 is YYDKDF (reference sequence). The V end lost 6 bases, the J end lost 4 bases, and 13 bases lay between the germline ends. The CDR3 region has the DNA TGTGCCACCAGTGAGGGGGCGGGATACGAGCAGTACTTC. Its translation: CATSEGAGYEQYF. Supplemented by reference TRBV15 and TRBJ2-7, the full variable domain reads DAMVIQNPRYQVTQFGKPVTLSCSQTLNHNVMYWYQQKSSQAPKLLFHYYDKDFNNEADTPDNFQSRRPNTSFCFLDIRSPGLGDTAMYLCATSEGAGYEQYFGPGTRLTVT.

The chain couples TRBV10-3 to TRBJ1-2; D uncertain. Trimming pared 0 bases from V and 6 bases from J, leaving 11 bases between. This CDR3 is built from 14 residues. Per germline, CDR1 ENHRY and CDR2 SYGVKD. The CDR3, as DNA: TGTGCCATCAGTGAGTCGACGGGGAGCAATGGCTACACCTTC. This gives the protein CAISESTGSNGYTF.

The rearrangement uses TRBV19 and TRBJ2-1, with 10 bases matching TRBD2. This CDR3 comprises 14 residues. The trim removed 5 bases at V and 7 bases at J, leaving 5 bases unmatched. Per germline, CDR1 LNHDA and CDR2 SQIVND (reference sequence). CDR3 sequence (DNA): TGTGCCAGTAGTTCGCTAGCGGGAGTGAATGAGCAGTTCTTC. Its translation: CASSSLAGVNEQFF.

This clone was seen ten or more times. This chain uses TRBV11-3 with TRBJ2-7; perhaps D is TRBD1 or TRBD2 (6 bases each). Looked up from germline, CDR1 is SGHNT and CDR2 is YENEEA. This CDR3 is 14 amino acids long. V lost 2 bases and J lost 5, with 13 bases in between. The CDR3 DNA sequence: TGTGCCAGCAGCTTACGGGGGCGATGGGACGAGCAGTACTTC. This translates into CASSLRGRWDEQYF. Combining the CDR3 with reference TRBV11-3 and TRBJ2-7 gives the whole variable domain EAGVVQSPRYKIIEKKQPVAFWCNPISGHNTLYWYLQNLGQGPELLIRYENEEAVDDSQLPKDRFSAERLKGVDSTLKIQPAELGDSAVYLCASSLRGRWDEQYFGPGTRLTVT.

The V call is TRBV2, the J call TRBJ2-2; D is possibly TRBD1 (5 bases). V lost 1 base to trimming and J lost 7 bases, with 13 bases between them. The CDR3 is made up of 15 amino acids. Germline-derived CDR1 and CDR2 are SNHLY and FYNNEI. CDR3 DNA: TGTGCCAGCAGTGAAGGGAAGGGGTTGGGCGGGGAGCTGTTTTTT. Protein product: CASSEGKGLGGELFF.

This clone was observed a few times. The CDR3: CASSVGSWGNEQFF. DNA for the CDR3: TGTGCCAGCAGCGTCGGGAGTTGGGGCAATGAGCAGTTCTTC. The chain has TRBV9 and TRBJ2-1, with TRBD2 as a possible D gene (6 bases). The CDR3 covers 14 residues. Germline CDR1 SGDLS, CDR2 YYNGEE. The ends were cut back, 2 bases at V and 6 bases at J, with 12 bases in the middle.

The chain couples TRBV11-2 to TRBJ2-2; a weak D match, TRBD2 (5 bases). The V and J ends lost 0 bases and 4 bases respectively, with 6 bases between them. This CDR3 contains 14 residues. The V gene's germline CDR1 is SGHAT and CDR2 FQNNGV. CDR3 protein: CASSLDRGTGELFF. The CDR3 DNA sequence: TGTGCCAGCAGCTTAGATCGGGGCACCGGGGAGCTGTTTTTT.

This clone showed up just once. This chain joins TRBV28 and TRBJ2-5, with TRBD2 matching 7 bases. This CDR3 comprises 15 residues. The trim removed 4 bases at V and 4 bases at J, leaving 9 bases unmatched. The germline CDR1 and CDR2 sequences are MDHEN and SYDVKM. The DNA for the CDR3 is TGTGCCAGCAGTTGGGAGGGGAGGACGCGAGAGACCCAGTACTTC. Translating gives CASSWEGRTRETQYF.

For the CDR3, the DNA is TGTGCCAGCAGTGAGGGACTAGCGGGACTTCGCTCCTACGAGCAGTACTTC. Translation gives CASSEGLAGLRSYEQYF. The chain is built from TRBV27 and TRBJ2-5, with TRBD2 matching over 13 bases. Gene TRBJ2-7 matches the end of the DNA better, so the J call may be wrong. The CDR3 spans 17 residues. Germline CDR1 and CDR2: MNHEY and SMNVEV (reference sequence).

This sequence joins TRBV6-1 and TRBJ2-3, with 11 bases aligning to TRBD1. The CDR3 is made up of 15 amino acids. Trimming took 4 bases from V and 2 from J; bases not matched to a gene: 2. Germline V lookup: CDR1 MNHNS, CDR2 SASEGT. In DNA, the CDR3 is TGTGCCAGCAGTGGGACAGGGGGCCCCACAGATACGCAGTATTTT. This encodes CASSGTGGPTDTQYF.

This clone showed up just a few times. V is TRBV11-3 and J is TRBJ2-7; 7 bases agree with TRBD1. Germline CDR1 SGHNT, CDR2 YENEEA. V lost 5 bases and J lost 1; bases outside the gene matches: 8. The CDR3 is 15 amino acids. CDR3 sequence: CASSKPGGRSYEQYF. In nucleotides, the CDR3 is TGTGCCAGCAGCAAGCCAGGGGGACGATCCTACGAGCAGTACTTC.

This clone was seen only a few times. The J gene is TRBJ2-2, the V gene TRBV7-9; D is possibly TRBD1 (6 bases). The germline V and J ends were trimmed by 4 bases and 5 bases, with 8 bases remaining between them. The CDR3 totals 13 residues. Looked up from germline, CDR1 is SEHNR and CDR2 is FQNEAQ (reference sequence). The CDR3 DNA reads TGTGCCAGCAGCTCCCAGGGGACCGGGGAGCTGTTTTTT. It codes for CASSSQGTGELFF.

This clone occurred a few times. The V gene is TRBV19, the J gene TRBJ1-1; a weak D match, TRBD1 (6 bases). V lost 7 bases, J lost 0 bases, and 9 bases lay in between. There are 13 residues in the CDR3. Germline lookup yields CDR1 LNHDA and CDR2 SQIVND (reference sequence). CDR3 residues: CASNWGLNTEAFF. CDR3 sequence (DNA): TGTGCCAGTAATTGGGGGCTGAACACTGAAGCTTTCTTT.

The CDR3 DNA is TGTGCCAGCAGTGTGGACAGCCAAGGCTATGGCTACACCTTC. Translated: CASSVDSQGYGYTF. This chain connects TRBV2 to TRBJ1-2; a possible D gene is TRBD1 (6 bases). This CDR3 is 14 amino acids long. Germline V gene data show CDR1 as SNHLY and CDR2 as FYNNEI. Trimming cost V 4 bases and J 4 bases, with 13 bases left between them.